These T cell receptor beta chains were read from a single sample in a study of beta chain features in type 1 diabetes. The repertoire was sequenced with immunoSEQ multiplex PCR; TCRdb's copy has only in-frame clones and lacks some. The top ten hold 1.3% to 1.5% of the sample, which has about 27,000 clones, 56% seen once. Sequenced material: Tregs from blood. These receptor sequences come from a woman between 18 and 29 years old with type 1 diabetes. Each CDR3 is given with its conserved first and last residue. A D gene is named only where the DNA matches it firmly. Some rows mark clone size as missing; the rest say once, few, many or name a class of expanded clone.

clone_size j_call v_call d_call cdr3_aa cdr3_nt
. TRBJ2-1 TRBV6-1 TRBD1 CASRKGTGVAEQFF TGTGCCAGCAGAAAAGGGACAGGGGTTGCTGAGCAGTTCTTC
few TRBJ2-5 TRBV19 . CASSIRGALRQETQYF TGTGCCAGTAGTATACGGGGGGCTTTGCGGCAAGAGACCCAGTACTTC
. TRBJ2-2 TRBV9 . CASSVGGDVTGELFF TGTGCCAGCAGCGTAGGGGGCGACGTCACCGGGGAGCTGTTTTTT
few TRBJ2-2 TRBV5-6 TRBD2 CASSLVWLAGGTGELFF TGTGCCAGCAGCTTGGTATGGCTAGCGGGAGGGACCGGGGAGCTGTTTTTT
few TRBJ2-1 TRBV5-1 . CASSHGGGPNNEQFF TGCGCCAGCAGCCATGGGGGGGGGCCAAACAATGAGCAGTTCTTC
. TRBJ1-1 TRBV6-5 . CASSYKGREAFF TGTGCCAGCAGTTACAAGGGGCGCGAAGCTTTCTTT
. TRBJ1-1 TRBV28 . CGSSRGNLGRAFF TGTGGCAGCTCGAGGGGGAATCTGGGGCGAGCTTTCTTT
. TRBJ2-4 TRBV30 TRBD1 CAWSRQGTPGTAAKNIQYF TGTGCCTGGAGCCGACAGGGGACCCCTGGGACGGCCGCCAAAAACATTCAGTACTTC
. TRBJ2-5 TRBV7-2 . CASSVGETQYF TGTGCCAGCAGCGTCGGGGAGACCCAGTACTTC
. TRBJ2-2 TRBV7-2 . CASSQRSTGELFF TGTGCCAGCAGCCAGCGGTCCACCGGGGAGCTGTTTTTT
. TRBJ2-7 TRBV18 . CASSPEEGYEQYF TGTGCCAGCTCACCGGAGGAAGGCTACGAGCAGTACTTC
. TRBJ2-1 TRBV6-6 . CASSYQVTIQNEQFF TGTGCCAGCAGTTACCAGGTGACGATTCAAAATGAGCAGTTCTTC
. TRBJ2-5 TRBV2 . CASSNYPGETQYF TGTGCCAGCAGCAACTACCCAGGGGAGACCCAGTACTTC
. TRBJ1-4 TRBV7-2 TRBD1 CASSSTGSTNEKLFF TGTGCCAGCAGCTCGACAGGGTCAACTAATGAAAAACTGTTTTTT
. TRBJ2-7 TRBV27 TRBD2 CASSSRASGSYEQYF TGTGCCAGCAGTTCGAGAGCGAGCGGGAGCTACGAGCAGTACTTC
. TRBJ2-1 TRBV4-2 . CASSQAQGLSSYNEQFF TGTGCCAGCAGCCAAGCGCAGGGGTTAAGCTCCTACAATGAGCAGTTCTTC
once TRBJ2-7 TRBV7-9 TRBD1 CASSQTRGQGRPYEQYF TGTGCCAGCAGCCAGACCCGGGGACAGGGTCGGCCCTACGAGCAGTACTTC
few TRBJ2-1 TRBV5-4 TRBD2 CASSLGLTSGPNEQFF TGTGCCAGCAGCTTGGGGTTAACTAGCGGCCCTAATGAGCAGTTCTTC
. TRBJ2-1 TRBV11-3 TRBD2 CASSLASGRSSYNEQFF TGTGCCAGCAGCTTAGCTAGCGGGAGGAGCTCCTACAATGAGCAGTTCTTC
. TRBJ2-7 TRBV7-2 TRBD1 CASSSGTGITEQYF TGTGCCAGCAGCTCCGGGACAGGAATTACCGAGCAGTACTTC
. TRBJ1-1 TRBV7-9 . CASSLVGVSTEAFF TGTGCCAGCAGCTTAGTCGGGGTCAGTACTGAAGCTTTCTTT
. TRBJ1-1 TRBV7-9 . CASSLENTGETEAFF TGTGCCAGCAGCTTAGAAAACACCGGGGAGACTGAAGCTTTCTTT
. TRBJ2-4 TRBV27 . CASRSAGTENIQYF TGTGCCAGTCGGTCCGCCGGGACTGAAAACATTCAGTACTTC
. TRBJ2-1 TRBV5-1 TRBD1 CASSLATGVTNEQFF TGCGCCAGCAGCTTGGCTACAGGGGTCACCAATGAGCAGTTCTTC
once TRBJ2-1 TRBV7-2 TRBD2 CASSRQAGPYNEQFF TGTGCCAGCAGCCGGCAAGCGGGACCCTACAATGAGCAGTTCTTC
few TRBJ2-3 TRBV18 . CASSPFRGTDTQYF TGTGCCAGCTCACCATTCAGGGGCACAGATACGCAGTATTTT
few TRBJ2-1 TRBV5-1 TRBD2 CASSTQTSGPNEQFF TGCGCCAGCAGCACGCAGACTAGCGGCCCTAATGAGCAGTTCTTC
. TRBJ2-1 TRBV27 TRBD1 CASEGTGTGANEQFF TGTGCCAGCGAAGGTACGGGGACAGGGGCCAATGAGCAGTTCTTC
. TRBJ1-3 TRBV9 . CASAEGAAGNTIYF TGTGCCTCCGCCGAGGGCGCGGCTGGAAACACCATATATTTT
few TRBJ2-6 TRBV15 . CATSRESVNSGANVLTF TGTGCCACCAGCAGAGAATCGGTGAACTCTGGGGCCAACGTCCTGACTTTC
. TRBJ2-1 TRBV6-6 TRBD2 CASSGGRLAGNNEQFF TGTGCCAGCAGTGGAGGAAGACTAGCGGGAAACAATGAGCAGTTCTTC
. TRBJ1-1 TRBV7-2 TRBD1 CASSLVRQSGGLNTEAFF TGTGCCAGCAGCTTAGTTAGGCAGTCAGGGGGATTGAACACTGAAGCTTTCTTT
. TRBJ2-5 TRBV19 . CASISVEETQYF TGTGCCAGTATTAGCGTTGAAGAGACCCAGTACTTC
. TRBJ2-3 TRBV28 . CASFTGVVDTQYF TGTGCCAGCTTTACGGGAGTGGTGGATACGCAGTATTTT
few TRBJ2-1 TRBV28 TRBD2 CASSSTSVRGNEQFF TGTGCCAGCAGTTCAACTAGCGTGAGAGGGAATGAGCAGTTCTTC
few TRBJ2-1 TRBV2 . CAAGRELYNEQFF TGTGCCGCGGGACGGGAACTCTACAATGAGCAGTTCTTC
. TRBJ1-5 TRBV27 . CASSRDRNQPQHF TGTGCCAGCAGTCGGGATCGCAATCAGCCCCAGCATTTT
. TRBJ2-1 TRBV7-2 TRBD2 CASSFTGLGDRNEQFF TGTGCCAGCAGCTTCACGGGACTAGGGGACCGAAATGAGCAGTTCTTC
. TRBJ2-5 TRBV19 . CASSGSPQETQYF TGTGCCAGTTCCGGGAGCCCCCAAGAGACCCAGTACTTC
. TRBJ2-3 TRBV30 . CAWSAYGRGGTDTQYF TGTGCCTGGTCTGCGTACGGGAGAGGAGGCACAGATACGCAGTATTTT
. TRBJ1-4 TRBV11-2 TRBD1 CASSFLGGGEKLFF TGTGCCAGCAGCTTCTTAGGGGGCGGTGAAAAACTGTTTTTT
few TRBJ2-7 TRBV9 . CASSVASQGTYEQYF TGTGCCAGCAGCGTAGCTTCACAGGGCACCTACGAGCAGTACTTC